This T cell receptor (beta chain) was captured by sequencing in a study of human T cells and chemical hapten exposure (dated by TCRdb to the early 2020s). About the investigation overall: For sensitization, 2% DPC in acetone was applied to a 2 cm by 2 cm area of upper inner arm skin. Weekly therapeutic DPC doses were additionally applied to the scalp of patients throughout the roughly 25-week study period. Patch tests used Finn chambers with 0.01% DPC on the upper back, scored after 6 days by International Contact Dermatitis Research Group standards. Alopecia areata with under or over 50% scalp involvement, alopecia totalis and alopecia universalis were represented in the patient cohort, which was mostly female. Libraries were pooled for sequencing, and per-sample TCR yields varied mainly because of small differences in library volumes within the pool. The study tracked peripheral blood TCR repertoire changes in vivo during primary and secondary sensitization to the hapten diphenylcyclopropenone (DPC) in alopecia patients. Blood was sampled from patients pre-sensitization (week 0) and at 2, 6 and about 24 weeks after DPC sensitization. For TCR sequencing, blood came from 25 to 30 alopecia patients at anywhere from one to four time points (pre-sensitization, 2, 6 and 24 weeks).

V is reduced by 2 bases and J by 4 bases, leaving a spacing of 8 bases between them. The CDR3 starts with the cysteine, ends with the phenylalanine, and has 14 residues. This entry keeps only the CDR3 DNA: 42 bases, framed from base 1. The germline V gene yields MNHNS for CDR1 and SASEGT for CDR2. A remark on this clonotype: The specificity of this receptor is unknown. The record has no base qualities; no much larger clone is one base away.

Taken with the paper, the label for time point translates to: patch test 1, 2 weeks after DPC sensitization. The treatment or condition label, as the study defines it: therapeutic diphenylcyclopropenone sensitization with weekly scalp DPC. Blood at each patch-test visit was drawn before the patch test was applied. Eligible patients were aged 18 to 70, diagnosed with alopecia, deemed suitable for DPC therapy, and excluded if pregnant. Total RNA was extracted from unfractionated whole blood that had been collected in Tempus Blood RNA tubes. The method behind the library was RACE. The sequencer was a NextSeq 500. During library preparation, unique molecular identifiers were attached to individual cDNA molecules so that TCRs could be counted in a quantitative, reproducible way. From each blood RNA sample, both TCR alpha and TCR beta chains were sequenced. The paper's processing steps were these. The median number of TCRs per sample was approximately 93,000, ranging from 23,224 to 690,600. V, J and CDR3 annotation of the TCR reads was performed with the Decombinator software suite. To make PS versus PT1 abundance plots, every sample was subsampled to the same number of TCRs (28,000). Expanded TCRs were defined as absent before sensitization and observed at least eight times at the 2-week time point. TCRdb ran its own pipeline on the public reads, namely fastp trimming at Q25 and MiXCR clone calling, and kept in-frame beta chains. Rows with one shared CDR3 protein collapse into an entry with the most common genes and DNA. None of the V and J calls come from the authors' own analysis; TCRdb made them. This sample is represented by some 49,000 distinct CDR3 sequences; around 9.3% of them were singletons. The top ten clonotypes cover 3.5% to 5% of the sample.

The full study reports these points: Patch test score correlated positively with the number of PT1 expanded TCRs, reaching significance at thresholds 8, 16 and 32 but not at 4. All patients had alopecia, a presumed autoimmune disease, so their immune response might differ from that of healthy individuals. Expanded TCRs formed significantly more large CDR3 similarity clusters than pre-sensitization or healthy control sets, consistent with antigen-driven responses. After repeated subsampling, changes were observed in the strength of the expansion versus patch-test correlation and in the threshold at which the correlation became significant. The number of TCRs above 1 in 1000 frequency did not change with DPC sensitization; there was no evidence of global repertoire structure alterations.

Recombination linked TRBV6-1 to TRBJ2-2; no D gene can be assigned with confidence. The material sequenced was whole blood, taken in connection with sensitization to the hapten diphenylcyclopropenone (DPC). The TCR sequence derives from a woman aged 45-65 years with alopecia areata. Some clones in this sample may be carry-over from other donors' samples. The bases are TGTGCCAGCAGTGAAATGGGCCGCACCGGGGAGCTGTTTTTT. It encodes CASSEMGRTGELFF.